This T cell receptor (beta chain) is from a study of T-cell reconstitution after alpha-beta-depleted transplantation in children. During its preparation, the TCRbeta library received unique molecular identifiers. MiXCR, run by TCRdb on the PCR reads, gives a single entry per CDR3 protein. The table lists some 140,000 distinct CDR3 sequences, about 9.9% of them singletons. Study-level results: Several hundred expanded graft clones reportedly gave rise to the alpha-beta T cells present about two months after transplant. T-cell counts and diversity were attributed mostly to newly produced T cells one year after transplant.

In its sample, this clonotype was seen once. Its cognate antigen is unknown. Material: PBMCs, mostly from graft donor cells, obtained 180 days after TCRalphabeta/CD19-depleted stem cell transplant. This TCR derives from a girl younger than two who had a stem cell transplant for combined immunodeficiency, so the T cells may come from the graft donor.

The CDR3 coding sequence is TGCGCCAGCAGAGAAGCGGGGCCCTACAATGAGCAGTTCTTC. This codes for CASREAGPYNEQFF. This sequence joins TRBV10-2 and TRBJ2-1; 7 nucleotides align to TRBD2. J gave up 2 bases and V 6 bases, and 4 bases lay outside the gene matches. The germline CDR1 and CDR2 sequences are WSHSY and SAAADI. This CDR3 is 14 amino acids long.